This is a list of T cell receptor beta chains from one sample in a study of T-cell memory formation after mild COVID-19. One entry per CDR3 protein results from TCRdb running MiXCR on the 5' RACE reads. The data show just over 350,000 distinct CDR3 sequences, around an eighth seen once. The sample taken for sequencing was PBMCs or a T cell subset sorted from them (not recorded which). Receptor source: a man aged 18 to 30 who had mild COVID-19 (a few samples of this study predate the infection). Cell type and time point are not known. The CDR3 runs from the conserved cysteine through the conserved F or W. A D gene is named only where the DNA matches it firmly. Not all rows give a size; the values are once, few, many and, for expanded clones, a class.

cdr3_length,clone_size,d_call,j_call,v_call,cdr3_nt,cdr3_aa
11,-,-,TRBJ1-1,TRBV10-3,TGTGCCATCAGTGATAAGGCTGAAGCTTTCTTT,CAISDKAEAFF
13,-,-,TRBJ2-2,TRBV24-1,TGTGCCACCAGGTTACTAGCAGACGGGGAGCTGTTTTTT,CATRLLADGELFF
14,few,TRBD2,TRBJ2-2,TRBV6-5,TGTGCCAGCAGTTTAGCGGGACCCACCGGGGAGCTGTTTTTT,CASSLAGPTGELFF
13,few,-,TRBJ2-3,TRBV7-9,TGTGCCAGCAGCGCCGGCCAGCCTGATACGCAGTATTTT,CASSAGQPDTQYF
14,many,TRBD2,TRBJ2-2,TRBV24-1,TGTGCCACCAGTGACCCGGGGGGGCCCGGGGAGCTGTTTTTT,CATSDPGGPGELFF
13,-,-,TRBJ1-1,TRBV5-1,TGCGCCAGCAGCTCCCCGGTCTTAACTGAAGCTTTCTTT,CASSSPVLTEAFF
14,-,-,TRBJ1-6,TRBV6-1,TGTGCCAGCACTGGGAGCTCCTATAATTCACCCCTCCACTTT,CASTGSSYNSPLHF
8,-,-,TRBJ1-5,TRBV12-3/TRBV12-4,TGTGCCAGGAGGCCCCAGCATTTT,CARRPQHF
16,-,-,TRBJ2-7,TRBV27,TGTGCCAGCAGTTTAAGCCCGATCTACCCGGTCAACGAGCAGTACTTC,CASSLSPIYPVNEQYF
15,-,TRBD1,TRBJ1-5,TRBV30,TGTGCCTGGAGTGTGGGACAGGGGGCTCATCAGCCCCAGCATTTT,CAWSVGQGAHQPQHF
15,-,-,TRBJ1-2,TRBV7-2,TGTGCCAGCAGCCCGCAGGGAGCCTGGGCCGAGGGCTACACCTTC,CASSPQGAWAEGYTF
13,-,-,TRBJ1-2,TRBV19,TGTGCCAGCACGACGGGGGGCTTCTATGGCTACACCTTC,CASTTGGFYGYTF
16,few,-,TRBJ1-1,TRBV10-3,TGTGCCGTTCTCCCGGGCTGGGGGAGTATGAACACTGAAGCTTTCTTT,CAVLPGWGSMNTEAFF
16,-,-,TRBJ2-2,TRBV6-6,TGTGCCAGCAGTTCGTCCCCGGGGGCGACGACCGGGGAGCTGTTTTTT,CASSSSPGATTGELFF
13,few,-,TRBJ1-4,TRBV5-5,TGTGCCAGCAGTGTAGTCACGAATGAAAAACTGTTTTTT,CASSVVTNEKLFF
14,many,TRBD1,TRBJ2-1,TRBV6-5,TGTGCCAGCAGTTGGGACAGCTCCTACAATGAGCAGTTCTTC,CASSWDSSYNEQFF
14,few,TRBD1,TRBJ2-4,TRBV6-2/TRBV6-3,TGTGCCAGCAGTCGGGACAGGCGAGGGAACATTCAGTACTTC,CASSRDRRGNIQYF
16,few,TRBD1,TRBJ1-5,TRBV2,TGTGCCAGCAGTCGAACGGGACAGGGGGTGGGTCAGCCCCAGCATTTT,CASSRTGQGVGQPQHF
15,-,-,TRBJ1-6,TRBV27,TGTGCCAGCAGCCCGCTTGCAAGGGGGTTTTCACCCCTCCACTTT,CASSPLARGFSPLHF
14,few,-,TRBJ2-5,TRBV9,TGTGCCAGCAGCTCTGGCGGGACCCAAGAGACCCAGTACTTC,CASSSGGTQETQYF
15,-,-,TRBJ1-4,TRBV9,TGTGCCAGCAGCGTAGATTATCAAACGAATGAAAAACTGTTTTTT,CASSVDYQTNEKLFF
13,many,-,TRBJ2-7,TRBV4-1,TGCGCCAGCAGCCCGGATTGGTCCTACGAGCAGTACTTC,CASSPDWSYEQYF
16,once,-,TRBJ1-5,TRBV7-2,TGTGCCAGCAGCTTAGTCGCAGGCCCACCCCCTCAGCCCCAGCATTTT,CASSLVAGPPPQPQHF
18,-,TRBD2,TRBJ2-3,TRBV20-1,TGCAGTGCCCCCATGGGACTAGCGGGGGGGCCTGGTTTAGATACGCAGTATTTT,CSAPMGLAGGPGLDTQYF
14,-,-,TRBJ2-5,TRBV4-2,TGTGCCAGCAGCCAAGATGGGCGTCCTGAGACCCAGTACTTC,CASSQDGRPETQYF
14,few,TRBD1,TRBJ2-1,TRBV12-3/TRBV12-4,TGTGCCAGCAGTTCCCGGGACAGGGGGCATGAGCAGTTCTTC,CASSSRDRGHEQFF
14,few,TRBD1,TRBJ2-1,TRBV6-6,TGTGCCAGCAGTCCTTCCCGGACAGGGGGCGACCAGTTCTTC,CASSPSRTGGDQFF
15,few,-,TRBJ2-5,TRBV6-5,TGTGCCAGCAGCCTACAGGGAGGGCTCGCAGAGACCCAGTACTTC,CASSLQGGLAETQYF
15,many,TRBD1,TRBJ1-3,TRBV5-4,TGTGCCAGCAGCTTGGCAGGGGGCTCTGGAAACACCATATATTTT,CASSLAGGSGNTIYF
19,-,TRBD1,TRBJ2-2,TRBV4-2,TGTGCCAGCAGCCAATGGCGGGACAGGGGGGTCCCAAACACCGGGGAGCTGTTTTTT,CASSQWRDRGVPNTGELFF
11,-,-,TRBJ1-6,TRBV2,TGTGCCTCACGGCGTGATTCACCCCTCCACTTT,CASRRDSPLHF
15,few,-,TRBJ1-6,TRBV5-4,TGTGCCAGCAGCTTGGTGGGAGGAGGGTATTCACCCCTCCACTTT,CASSLVGGGYSPLHF
10,-,-,TRBJ2-1,TRBV20-1,TGCAGTGCTCACCCAAATGAGCAGTTCTTC,CSAHPNEQFF
17,-,TRBD1,TRBJ2-1,TRBV4-3,TGCGCCAGCAGCCAAGCCCCGCCGGGACAGGGGAGCAATGAGCAGTTCTTC,CASSQAPPGQGSNEQFF
17,-,TRBD1,TRBJ2-1,TRBV4-3,TGCGCCAGCAGCCAAGAGGGGTTGGACAGGTGGAAAAGGGAGCAGTTCTTC,CASSQEGLDRWKREQFF
15,-,TRBD1,TRBJ1-6,TRBV4-3,TGCGCCAGCAGCCGCTCACCGGGACAGAATTCACCCCTCCACTTT,CASSRSPGQNSPLHF
18,-,-,TRBJ2-3,TRBV9,TGTGCCAGCAGCGTAACCCACGGACTGACTCCTAGCACAGATACGCAGTATTTT,CASSVTHGLTPSTDTQYF
13,many,-,TRBJ1-6,TRBV4-3,TGCGCCAGCAGCCAAGAAATCGGTTCACCCCTCCACTTT,CASSQEIGSPLHF
15,many,TRBD2,TRBJ2-3,TRBV10-3,TGTGCCATCAGCTCGCTGCTAGCGGTCACAGATACGCAGTATTTT,CAISSLLAVTDTQYF
13,many,-,TRBJ1-1,TRBV5-1,TGCGCCAGCAGTCAAGACAGCAACACTGAAGCTTTCTTT,CASSQDSNTEAFF
15,many,-,TRBJ1-1,TRBV4-1,TGCGCCAGCAGCCAAGGACCACCAGGAGGCACTGAAGCTTTCTTT,CASSQGPPGGTEAFF
15,-,-,TRBJ1-1,TRBV7-9,TGTGCCAGCAGCCCATCCGGGACAAGGAACACTGAAGCTTTCTTT,CASSPSGTRNTEAFF
13,many,-,TRBJ2-3,TRBV4-2,TGTGCCAGCAGCCAAGAACCACTAGATACGCAGTATTTT,CASSQEPLDTQYF
14,few,-,TRBJ2-1,TRBV5-4,TGTGCCAGCAGCTTTGGCGGGGCCGGCAATGAGCAGTTCTTC,CASSFGGAGNEQFF
13,few,-,TRBJ1-2,TRBV6-5,TGTGCCAGCAGCCAGGACAGTGGCTATGGCTACACCTTC,CASSQDSGYGYTF
16,few,TRBD2,TRBJ2-2,TRBV4-3,TGCGCCAGCAGCCCCCGTCGGGAGGGACACACCGGGGAGCTGTTTTTT,CASSPRREGHTGELFF
13,-,-,TRBJ2-7,TRBV7-9,TGTGCCAGCAGCCTAACCGGCGGCTACGAGCAGTACTTC,CASSLTGGYEQYF
15,-,TRBD2,TRBJ2-1,TRBV29-1,TGCAGCGTCGGGGGGGATGGGACTCGGTGGTATGAGCAGTTCTTC,CSVGGDGTRWYEQFF